These 30 T cell receptor beta chains came from one sample sequenced in a study of blood T cell repertoires in COVID-19. This table comes from immunoSEQ multiplex PCR, and its TCRdb copy is limited to in-frame clones, with some not included. The sample holds about 110,000 clones; around four fifths are singletons and the top ten take 4% to 4.5%. Sequencing used peripheral blood. These TCRs come from a woman in her 70s with acute or convalescent COVID-19.

This sequence joins TRBV24-1 and TRBJ1-5, with TRBD1 as a possible D gene (5 bases). V was clipped by 4 bases and J by 5 bases, with 14 bases between them. This CDR3 comprises 15 residues. Germline V gene sequence: CDR1 KGHDR, CDR2 SFDVKD. CDR3 protein: CATSDGGAQDQPQHF. The CDR3 DNA sequence: TGTGCCACCAGTGACGGCGGGGCTCAGGATCAGCCCCAGCATTTT.

The chain combines TRBV15 with TRBJ2-1, with 10 bases aligning to TRBD2. This CDR3 is 15 amino acids long. Trimming cost V 5 bases and J 5 bases; bases outside gene matches: 6. The germline CDR1 and CDR2 sequences are LNHNV and YYDKDF (reference sequence). For the CDR3, the DNA is TGTGCCACCAGCCTAATAGCGGGAGGTAACAATGAGCAGTTCTTC. It specifies CATSLIAGGNNEQFF.

The rearrangement links TRBV20-1 to TRBJ1-2; D might be TRBD1 (5 bases). Germline V gene lookup returns CDR1 DFQATT and CDR2 SNEGSKA (reference sequence). The length of the CDR3 is 18 residues. Trimming removed 3 bases at V and 6 bases at J, with 29 bases between. This CDR3 is CSASYPSGRTQRTNGYTF. The CDR3 DNA sequence: TGCAGTGCTAGTTACCCTTCCGGCAGGACACAGAGAACAAATGGCTACACCTTC.

This clone showed up just a few times. This sequence joins TRBV28 and TRBJ2-7; perhaps TRBD2 as D (6 bases). CDR1 and CDR2 (germline): MDHEN, SYDVKM. V lost 5 bases, J lost 6 bases, and 20 bases lay in between. CDR3 length: 15 residues. This CDR3 is CASSPAGSRPVEQYF. Written as DNA, the CDR3 is TGTGCCAGCAGTCCGGCGGGATCCCGACCGGTCGAGCAGTACTTC.

The chain employs TRBV7-3 and TRBJ2-2; a possible D gene is TRBD2 (6 bases). Germline assignment: CDR1 SGHTA and CDR2 FQGTGA. Trimming pared 4 bases from V and 5 bases from J, leaving 14 bases between. This CDR3 contains 15 residues. Here the CDR3 reads CASSSALGGTGELFF. CDR3 sequence (DNA): TGTGCCAGCAGCTCCGCCCTTGGGGGGACCGGGGAGCTGTTTTTT.

The chain is built from TRBV7-9 and TRBJ1-4; the D gene is possibly TRBD1 (6 bases). This CDR3 region has 19 residues. Trimming stripped 5 bases from V and 0 bases from J, with 22 bases between. CDR1 SEHNR and CDR2 FQNEAQ come from the germline V gene (reference sequence). The CDR3 nucleotides are TGTGCCAGCAGCCCGCTTAGGGGGGGCCTAACTGCAACTAATGAAAAACTGTTTTTT. Its protein product is CASSPLRGGLTATNEKLFF.

This chain joins TRBV6-1 and TRBJ1-2; tentative D call: TRBD1 (6 bases). This CDR3 has 18 residues. Germline lookup yields CDR1 MNHNS and CDR2 SASEGT. Trimming pared 3 bases from V and 0 bases from J, leaving 20 bases between. CDR3 protein: CASSDIRLLGTTNYGYTF. The CDR3 DNA follows: TGTGCCAGCAGTGATATACGTCTCTTAGGGACAACTAACTATGGCTACACCTTC.

The CDR3 sequence is CASSLRDSSSGNTIYF. CDR3 DNA sequence: TGTGCCAGCAGCTTACGGGACAGCAGCTCTGGAAACACCATATATTTT. This rearrangement joins TRBV7-2 to TRBJ1-3; the match to TRBD1 covers 7 bases. From germline, CDR1 is SGHTA and CDR2 FQGNSA. V lost 2 bases and J lost 0; bases outside the gene matches: 4. The length of the CDR3 is 16 residues.

The genes are TRBV28 and TRBJ2-1; tentatively, D is TRBD2 (6 bases). This CDR3 region has 17 residues. V was clipped by 6 bases and J by 4 bases, with 22 bases between them. From germline, CDR1 is MDHEN and CDR2 SYDVKM. CDR3 DNA: TGTGCCAGCAGCCTCTTAAGAGGACTAAAGTTTTACAATGAGCAGTTCTTC. It encodes CASSLLRGLKFYNEQFF.

This clone came up a few times. The chain is built from TRBV19 and TRBJ2-7, with 10 bases aligning to TRBD2. V lost 6 bases to trimming and J lost 3 bases; unmatched junction nucleotides: 5. This CDR3 has 14 amino acids. CDR1 and CDR2 (germline): LNHDA, SQIVND (reference sequence). The CDR3 DNA sequence: TGTGCCAGTAGACCTAGCGGGAGTTTCTACGAGCAGTACTTC. It codes for CASRPSGSFYEQYF.

V is TRBV10-1 and J is TRBJ2-3; no firm D call. The length of the CDR3 is 13 residues. CDR1 WNHNN and CDR2 SYGVQD come from the germline V gene (reference sequence). The V end was cut by 2 bases, the J end by 1 base, with 4 bases between. The CDR3 sequence is CASSERGTDTQYF. CDR3 DNA sequence: TGCGCCAGCAGTGAGCGGGGCACAGATACGCAGTATTTT.

The V gene is TRBV5-1, the J gene TRBJ2-2, with 9 nucleotides matching TRBD2. The CDR3 consists of 16 residues. The trim removed 0 bases at V and 5 bases at J, leaving 5 bases unmatched. CDR1 is SGHRS, CDR2 YFSETQ, per germline. Here the CDR3 DNA reads TGCGCCAGCAGCTTGGGTAGCGGGAGACGTACCGGGGAGCTGTTTTTT. Its translation: CASSLGSGRRTGELFF. Drawing the rest from reference TRBV5-1 and TRBJ2-2, the complete variable domain is KAGVTQTPRYLIKTRGQQVTLSCSPISGHRSVSWYQQTPGQGLQFLFEYFSETQRNKGNFPGRFSGRQFSNSRSEMNVSTLELGDSALYLCASSLGSGRRTGELFFGEGSRLTVL.

V usage is TRBV4-3 and J usage is TRBJ2-5; maybe TRBD2 (5 bases). The V gene's germline CDR1 is LGHNA and CDR2 YSLEER. The CDR3 extends over 14 amino acids. The V end lost 0 bases, the J end lost 5 bases, and 10 bases lay between the germline ends. In nucleotides, the CDR3 is TGCGCCAGCAGCCAAGATAAGCGAGGGGAGACCCAGTACTTC. Protein sequence: CASSQDKRGETQYF.

The V and J genes are TRBV3-1 (or the pseudogene TRBV3-2) and TRBJ2-3; 7 nucleotides agree with TRBD2. Germline values: CDR1 LGHDT, CDR2 YNNKEL (reference sequence). This CDR3 is 15 amino acids long. Trimming cost V 1 base and J 5 bases; bases outside gene matches: 6. The CDR3 loop reads CASSQVPGGGDTQYF. In nucleotides, the CDR3 is TGTGCCAGCAGCCAAGTTCCTGGGGGGGGAGATACGCAGTATTTT.

This chain joins TRBV19 and TRBJ1-5, with 9 bases lining up with TRBD1. This CDR3 contains 15 residues. Germline assignment: CDR1 LNHDA and CDR2 SQIVND (reference sequence). The J segment lost 2 bases and the V segment lost 7 bases, leaving 6 bases of the junction unmatched. The CDR3 reads CASIETGGGNQPQHF. CDR3 nucleotide sequence: TGTGCCAGTATTGAGACAGGGGGTGGCAATCAGCCCCAGCATTTT.

The chain carries TRBV10-1 and TRBJ1-1, with D maybe TRBD1 (6 bases). V was clipped by 4 bases and J by 11 bases, with 14 bases between them. The CDR3 runs 12 residues. The germline CDR1 and CDR2 sequences are WNHNN and SYGVQD (reference sequence). The CDR3 nucleotides are TGCGCCAGCAGTGGGGATACAGGGTTTGCTTTCTTT. It yields the protein CASSGDTGFAFF.

This clone was seen a few times. The J gene is TRBJ1-3, the V gene TRBV5-1; 8 bases line up with TRBD1. This CDR3 is 17 amino acids long. The trim removed 0 bases at V and 3 bases at J, leaving 8 bases unmatched. Germline V gives CDR1 SGHRS, CDR2 YFSETQ. CDR3: CASSLVSPGGIGNTIYF. In DNA, the CDR3 is TGCGCCAGCAGCTTGGTGTCCCCAGGGGGCATTGGAAACACCATATATTTT.

This clone appeared once. The chain recombines TRBV4-2 with TRBJ2-3; TRBD1 might be the D (5 bases). Germline assignment: CDR1 LGHNA and CDR2 YNFKEQ. This CDR3 is built from 17 residues. V lost 4 bases and J lost 2, with 19 bases in between. The CDR3 DNA is TGTGCCAGCAGCCCGCGCTCAGGGCTAGTCCACACAGATACGCAGTATTTT. Protein sequence: CASSPRSGLVHTDTQYF.

There are a few counts of this clone. The chain has TRBV3-1 (or the pseudogene TRBV3-2) and TRBJ1-1, with TRBD1 identical over 10 bases. Germline CDR1 LGHDT, CDR2 YNNKEL (reference sequence). The CDR3 loop spans 16 amino acids. Germline trimming cut 4 bases from V and 0 bases from J; bases unmatched to any gene: 5. This CDR3 reads CASSPRDRGVNTEAFF. Written as DNA, the CDR3 is TGTGCCAGCAGCCCCCGGGACAGGGGCGTGAACACTGAAGCTTTCTTT.

The V gene is TRBV11-2, the J gene TRBJ2-1, with TRBD1 matching 7 bases. Trimming removed 1 base from V and 1 base from J; junction bases left unmatched: 1. This CDR3 has 15 residues. Per germline, CDR1 SGHAT and CDR2 FQNNGV. The CDR3 sequence: CASSLGQGSYNEQFF. The CDR3 DNA follows: TGTGCCAGCAGCTTAGGACAGGGATCCTACAATGAGCAGTTCTTC.

This chain links TRBV6-2 or TRBV6-3 with TRBJ2-7; D gene ambiguous. Germline V gene lookup returns CDR1 MNHEY and CDR2 SVGEGT. This CDR3 has 15 amino acids. Between the trimmed V and J ends, which lost 0 bases and 4 bases, there was a span of 13 bases. CDR3 coding DNA: TGTGCCAGCAGTTACTCTCTTGCAGGAAAATACGAGCAGTACGTC. Protein sequence: CASSYSLAGKYEQYV.

This chain connects TRBV10-2 to TRBJ2-1; possibly TRBD1 for D (6 bases). V lost 5 bases, J lost 7 bases, and 15 bases lay in between. There are 14 residues in the CDR3. Germline V gene lookup returns CDR1 WSHSY and CDR2 SAAADI. The CDR3 region is CASSSTGLRNEQFF. As DNA, the CDR3 is TGCGCCAGCAGTTCAACAGGGTTGAGGAATGAGCAGTTCTTC.

In nucleotides, the CDR3 is TGTGCCAGCAGCTTACCGACCCAGGGGACGGTGAAAGCTTTCTTT. Translated, it gives CASSLPTQGTVKAFF. The chain carries TRBV7-9 and TRBJ1-1; possible D gene TRBD1, 6 bases. V was pared by 2 bases and J by 9 bases, with 19 bases between. Per the germline V gene, CDR1 is SEHNR and CDR2 is FQNEAQ (reference sequence). The length of the CDR3 is 15 residues. Together with reference TRBV7-9 and TRBJ1-1, the CDR3 gives the full variable domain: DTGVSQNPRHKITKRGQNVTFRCDPISEHNRLYWYRQTLGQGPEFLTYFQNEAQLEKSRLLSDRFSAERPKGSFSTLEIQRTEQGDSAMYLCASSLPTQGTVKAFFGQGTRLTVV.

The chain joins TRBV19 to TRBJ1-4; 8 positions match TRBD1. The germline V gene encodes CDR1 LNHDA and CDR2 SQIVND (reference sequence). Losses at the gene ends were 3 bases for V and 1 base for J; bases not matched to a gene: 4. The CDR3 is 16 residues long. Written as DNA, the CDR3 is TGTGCCAGTAGTATTGGGACAGGTGGAACTAATGAAAAACTGTTTTTT. Its translation: CASSIGTGGTNEKLFF.

The rearrangement uses TRBV29-1 and TRBJ1-1; D gene ambiguous. The germline V gene encodes CDR1 SQVTM and CDR2 ANQGSEA. CDR3 length: 12 residues. The CDR3 nucleotides are TGCAGTTTTGGGCGGGTAACCACTGAAGCTTTCTTT. This codes for CSFGRVTTEAFF. The full variable domain, rest sourced from reference TRBV29-1 and TRBJ1-1, is SAVISQKPSRDICQRGTSLTIQCQVDSQVTMMFWYRQQPGQSLTLIATANQGSEATYESGFVIDKFPISRPNLTFSTLTVSNMSPEDSSIYLCSFGRVTTEAFFGQGTRLTVV.

This clone was seen just once. V and J are TRBV27 and TRBJ2-5; the D is unclear. V was pared by 3 bases and J by 5 bases, with 4 bases between. Germline CDR1 MNHEY, CDR2 SMNVEV (reference sequence). This CDR3 has 11 residues. The CDR3 DNA reads as TGTGCCAGCAGTTTGGGCGAGACCCAGTACTTC. This gives the protein CASSLGETQYF.

The chain has TRBV19 and TRBJ2-5; 11 bases fit TRBD2. Germline trimming cut 2 bases from V and 4 bases from J; bases unmatched to any gene: 3. The CDR3 extends over 15 amino acids. CDR1 is LNHDA, CDR2 SQIVND, per germline (reference sequence). CDR3 DNA: TGTGCCAGTAGTATACTAGCGGGAGGACCAGAGACCCAGTACTTC. It yields the protein CASSILAGGPETQYF.

V gene TRBV6-2 or TRBV6-3 combines with J gene TRBJ1-5; D unresolved. This CDR3 has 12 residues. Per germline, CDR1 MNHEY and CDR2 SVGEGT. V was pared by 4 bases and J by 7 bases, with 8 bases between. CDR3 protein: CASSFGQQPQHF. The CDR3 DNA is TGTGCCAGCAGTTTTGGCCAGCAGCCCCAGCATTTT.

The CDR3 DNA is TGTGCCAGCAGTTTGGGGGGGCGAGACACCATATATTTT. This gives the protein CASSLGGRDTIYF. V is TRBV12-3 or TRBV12-4 and J is TRBJ1-3; D is possibly TRBD1 (6 bases). V lost 3 bases and J 8 bases, leaving 11 bases between the germline ends. This CDR3 contains 13 residues.

V gene TRBV2 combines with J gene TRBJ1-6; 8 nucleotides line up with TRBD1. Per germline, CDR1 SNHLY and CDR2 FYNNEI. The length of the CDR3 is 17 residues. V shed 5 bases and J 0 bases; nucleotides not matched to a gene: 6. The CDR3 sequence is CASSPTGGSSYNSPLHF. For the CDR3, the DNA is TGTGCCAGCAGTCCTACAGGGGGGAGCTCCTATAATTCACCCCTCCACTTT.